The clone carrying this T cell receptor (beta chain) was seen a few times. This entry is derived from a study of immune characterization of retroperitoneal liposarcoma. Trimming removed 9 bases from V and 6 bases from J; junction bases left unmatched: 7. The CDR3 loop spans 16 amino acids. Germline V gives CDR1 SGHTA, CDR2 FQGNSA. TCRdb re-called the PCR reads through MiXCR, storing one row per CDR3 protein. The table has over 10,000 distinct CDR3 sequences, about 45% seen once; the top ten hold around an eighth. The chain joins TRBV7-2 to TRBJ2-2, with TRBD2 matching over 16 bases. The TCR originated in a female donor with retroperitoneal liposarcoma. Material for sequencing was tumor tissue. The CDR3 DNA sequence: TGTGCCAGTTTGGGGACTAGCGGGAGGGCCGCCGGGGAGCTGTTTTTT. It specifies CASLGTSGRAAGELFF.